These T cell receptor beta chains were read from a single sample in a study of T cell changes during pregnancy in multiple sclerosis. TCRdb keeps only in-frame clones here, not all; method: immunoSEQ multiplex PCR. Of 71,000 or so clones in the sample, around 90% are singletons; the top ten hold over 1%. The specimen was peripheral blood, collected in the third trimester of pregnancy. The receptors stem from a female donor with multiple sclerosis, enrolled in a pregnancy study. CDR3s leave out the opening cysteine and the closing phenylalanine or tryptophan. Fields, in order: V gene, CDR3 protein.

v_call: TRBV19; cdr3_aa: ASSIAVSYEQY
v_call: TRBV30; cdr3_aa: AWRPQGATNEKLF
v_call: TRBV5-6; cdr3_aa: ASSTRTQGYT
v_call: TRBV7-2; cdr3_aa: ASSLSHEQF
v_call: TRBV6-5; cdr3_aa: ASSYANYGYT
v_call: TRBV11-3; cdr3_aa: ASSLEREGVNEQF
v_call: TRBV19; cdr3_aa: ASSILAELSYNEQF
v_call: TRBV4-3; cdr3_aa: ASSPSSGNPYNEQF
v_call: TRBV25-1; cdr3_aa: ASTPPTSLAGGWETQY
v_call: TRBV9; cdr3_aa: ASSVDWTGGYYEQY
v_call: TRBV25-1; cdr3_aa: ASSDPGFTGELF
v_call: TRBV30; cdr3_aa: AWRPVGDTEAF
v_call: TRBV11-3; cdr3_aa: ASSVTGKETQY
v_call: TRBV7-9; cdr3_aa: ASSLFDRSDEKLF
v_call: TRBV19; cdr3_aa: ASSMYEASAQETQY
v_call: TRBV13; cdr3_aa: ASSLGHLPDSNYGYT
v_call: TRBV10-1; cdr3_aa: ASSVTSGVDTQY
v_call: TRBV28; cdr3_aa: ASSPAPGAGRGGYT
v_call: TRBV7-2; cdr3_aa: ASSLGLAGDEQY
v_call: TRBV7-2; cdr3_aa: ASSPGLSTDTQY
v_call: TRBV12-5; cdr3_aa: ASGWTGDFDTQY
v_call: TRBV7-2; cdr3_aa: ASSLGGGAGAF
v_call: TRBV19; cdr3_aa: ATSKSRGGIDSGNQPQH
v_call: TRBV5-4; cdr3_aa: ASSLGGRQSYEQY